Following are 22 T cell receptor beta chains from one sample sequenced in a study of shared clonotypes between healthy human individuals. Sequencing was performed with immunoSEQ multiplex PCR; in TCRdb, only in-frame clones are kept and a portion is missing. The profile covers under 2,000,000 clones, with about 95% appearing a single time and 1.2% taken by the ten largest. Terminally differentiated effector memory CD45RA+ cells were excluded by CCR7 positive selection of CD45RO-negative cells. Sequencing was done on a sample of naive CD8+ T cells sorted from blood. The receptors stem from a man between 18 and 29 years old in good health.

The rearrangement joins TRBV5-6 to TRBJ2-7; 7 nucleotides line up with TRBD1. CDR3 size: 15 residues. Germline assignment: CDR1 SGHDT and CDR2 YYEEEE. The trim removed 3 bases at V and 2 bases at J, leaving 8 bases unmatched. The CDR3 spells CASSSMTGIPYEQYF. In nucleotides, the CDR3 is TGTGCCAGCAGCTCCATGACAGGGATCCCCTACGAGCAGTACTTC. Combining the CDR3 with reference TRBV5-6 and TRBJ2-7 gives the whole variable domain DAGVTQSPTHLIKTRGQQVTLRCSPKSGHDTVSWYQQALGQGPQFIFQYYEEEERQRGNFPDRFSGHQFPNYSSELNVNALLLGDSALYLCASSSMTGIPYEQYFGPGTRLTVT.

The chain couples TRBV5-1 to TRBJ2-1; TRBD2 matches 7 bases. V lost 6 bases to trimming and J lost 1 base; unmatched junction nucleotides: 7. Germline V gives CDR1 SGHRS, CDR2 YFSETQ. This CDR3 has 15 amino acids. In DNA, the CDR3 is TGCGCCAGCACTACCTTGGGGGGGTCCTACAATGAGCAGTTCTTC. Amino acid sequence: CASTTLGGSYNEQFF.

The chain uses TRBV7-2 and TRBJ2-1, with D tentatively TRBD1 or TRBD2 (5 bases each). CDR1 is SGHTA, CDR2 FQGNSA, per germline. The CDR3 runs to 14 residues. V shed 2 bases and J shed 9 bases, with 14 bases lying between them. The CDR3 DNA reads TGTGCCAGCAGCTTATTAGAGGGGTTAGGTGAGCAGTTCTTC. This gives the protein CASSLLEGLGEQFF. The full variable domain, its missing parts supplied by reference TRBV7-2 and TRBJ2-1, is GAGVSQSPSNKVTEKGKDVELRCDPISGHTALYWYRQSLGQGLEFLIYFQGNSAPDKSGLPSDRFSAERTGGSVSTLTIQRTQQEDSAVYLCASSLLEGLGEQFFGPGTRLTVL.

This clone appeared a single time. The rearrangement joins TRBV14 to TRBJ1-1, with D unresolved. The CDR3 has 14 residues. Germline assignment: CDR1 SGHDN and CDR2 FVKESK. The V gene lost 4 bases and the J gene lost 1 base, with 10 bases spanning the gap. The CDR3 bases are TGTGCCAGCAGCCTCCTATCGGGGAACACTGAAGCTTTCTTT. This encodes CASSLLSGNTEAFF.

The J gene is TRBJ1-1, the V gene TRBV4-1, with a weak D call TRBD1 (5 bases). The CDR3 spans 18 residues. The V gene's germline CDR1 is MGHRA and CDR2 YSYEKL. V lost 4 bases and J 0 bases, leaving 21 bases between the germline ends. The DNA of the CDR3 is TGCGCCAGCAGCCTATATGGCACAGGCTTGGATATGAACACTGAAGCTTTCTTT. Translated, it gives CASSLYGTGLDMNTEAFF.

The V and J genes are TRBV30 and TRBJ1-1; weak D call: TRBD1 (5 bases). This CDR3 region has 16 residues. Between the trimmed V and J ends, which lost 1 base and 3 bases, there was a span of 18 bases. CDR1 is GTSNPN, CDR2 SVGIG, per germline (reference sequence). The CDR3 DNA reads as TGTGCCTGGAGTGGGGGGGACCGATGGTCCGACACTGAAGCTTTCTTT. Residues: CAWSGGDRWSDTEAFF.

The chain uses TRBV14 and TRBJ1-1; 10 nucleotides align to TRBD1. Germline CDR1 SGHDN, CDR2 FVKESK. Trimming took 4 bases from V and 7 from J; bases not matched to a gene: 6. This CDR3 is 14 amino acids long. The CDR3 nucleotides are TGTGCCAGCAGCCTGACAGGGGGCTATGATGAAGCTTTCTTT. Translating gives CASSLTGGYDEAFF. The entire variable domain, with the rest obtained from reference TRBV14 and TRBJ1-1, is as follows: EAGVTQFPSHSVIEKGQTVTLRCDPISGHDNLYWYRRVMGKEIKFLLHFVKESKQDESGMPNNRFLAERTGGTYSTLKVQPAELEDSGVYFCASSLTGGYDEAFFGQGTRLTVV.

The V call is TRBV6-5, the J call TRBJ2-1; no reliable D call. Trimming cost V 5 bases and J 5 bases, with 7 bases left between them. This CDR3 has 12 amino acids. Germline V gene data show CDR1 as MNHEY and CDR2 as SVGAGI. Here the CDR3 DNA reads TGTGCCAGCAGTGACGTGAACAATGAGCAGTTCTTC. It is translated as CASSDVNNEQFF.

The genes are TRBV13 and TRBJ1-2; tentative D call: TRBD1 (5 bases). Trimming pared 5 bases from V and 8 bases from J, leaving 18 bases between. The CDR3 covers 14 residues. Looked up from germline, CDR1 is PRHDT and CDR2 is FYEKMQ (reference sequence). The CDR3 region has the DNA TGTGCCAGCAGCCCCGGCGGGGGGTTACTGGGCTACACCTTC. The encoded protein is CASSPGGGLLGYTF.

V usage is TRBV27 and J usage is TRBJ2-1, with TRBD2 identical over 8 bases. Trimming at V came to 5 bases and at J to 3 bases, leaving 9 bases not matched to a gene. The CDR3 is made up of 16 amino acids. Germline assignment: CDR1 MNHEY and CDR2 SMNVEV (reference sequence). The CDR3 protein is CASSPSLAERYNEQFF. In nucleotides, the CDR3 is TGTGCCAGCAGTCCCTCACTAGCGGAGCGCTACAATGAGCAGTTCTTC.

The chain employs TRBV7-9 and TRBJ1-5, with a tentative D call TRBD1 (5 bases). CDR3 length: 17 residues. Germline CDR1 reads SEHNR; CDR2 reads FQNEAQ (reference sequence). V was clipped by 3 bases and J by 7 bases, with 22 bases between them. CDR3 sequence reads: CASSFAPGGGKGQPQHF. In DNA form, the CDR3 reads TGTGCCAGCAGCTTTGCCCCCGGGGGGGGAAAGGGACAGCCCCAGCATTTT.

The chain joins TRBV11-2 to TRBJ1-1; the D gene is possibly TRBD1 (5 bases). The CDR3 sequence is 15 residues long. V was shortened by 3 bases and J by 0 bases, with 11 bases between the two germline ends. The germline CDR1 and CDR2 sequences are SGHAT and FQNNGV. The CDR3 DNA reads TGTGCCAGCAGCTTTCCTGACAGCATGAACACTGAAGCTTTCTTT. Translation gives CASSFPDSMNTEAFF.

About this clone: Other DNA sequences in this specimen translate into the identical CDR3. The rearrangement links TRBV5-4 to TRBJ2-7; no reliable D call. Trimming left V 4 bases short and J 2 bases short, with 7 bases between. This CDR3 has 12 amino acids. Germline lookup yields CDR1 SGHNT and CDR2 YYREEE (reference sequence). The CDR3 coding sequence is TGTGCCAGCAGCGAAGGGACCTACGAGCAGTACTTC. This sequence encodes CASSEGTYEQYF. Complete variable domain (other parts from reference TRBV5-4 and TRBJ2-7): ETGVTQSPTHLIKTRGQQVTLRCSSQSGHNTVSWYQQALGQGPQFIFQYYREEENGRGNFPPRFSGLQFPNYSSELNVNALELDDSALYLCASSEGTYEQYFGPGTRLTVT.

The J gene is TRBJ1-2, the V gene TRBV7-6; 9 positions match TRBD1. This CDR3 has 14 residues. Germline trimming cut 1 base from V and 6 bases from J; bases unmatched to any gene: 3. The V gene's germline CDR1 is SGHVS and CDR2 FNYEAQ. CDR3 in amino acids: CASSLGTGVDGYTF. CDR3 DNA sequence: TGTGCCAGCAGCTTAGGGACAGGGGTGGATGGCTACACCTTC.

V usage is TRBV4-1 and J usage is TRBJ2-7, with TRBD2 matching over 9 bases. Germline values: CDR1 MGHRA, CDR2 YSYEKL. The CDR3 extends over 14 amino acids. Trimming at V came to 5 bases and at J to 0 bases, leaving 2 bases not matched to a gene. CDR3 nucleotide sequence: TGCGCCAGCAGCTATAGCGGGGGCTCCTACGAGCAGTACTTC. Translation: CASSYSGGSYEQYF.

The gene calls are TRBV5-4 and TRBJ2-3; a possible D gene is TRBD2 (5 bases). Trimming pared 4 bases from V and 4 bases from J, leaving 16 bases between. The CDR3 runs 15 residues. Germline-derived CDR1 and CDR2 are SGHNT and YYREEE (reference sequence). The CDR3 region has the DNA TGTGCCAGCAGCCAACTAGGTCTCCTCCCAGATACGCAGTATTTT. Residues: CASSQLGLLPDTQYF. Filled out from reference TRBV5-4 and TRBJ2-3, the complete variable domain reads ETGVTQSPTHLIKTRGQQVTLRCSSQSGHNTVSWYQQALGQGPQFIFQYYREEENGRGNFPPRFSGLQFPNYSSELNVNALELDDSALYLCASSQLGLLPDTQYFGPGTRLTVL.

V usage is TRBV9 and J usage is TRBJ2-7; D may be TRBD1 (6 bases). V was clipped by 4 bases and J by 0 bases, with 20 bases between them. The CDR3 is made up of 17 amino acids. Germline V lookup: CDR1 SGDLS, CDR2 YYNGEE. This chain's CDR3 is CASSPSPGDPSSYEQYF. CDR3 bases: TGTGCCAGCAGCCCTTCCCCAGGGGACCCGAGCTCCTACGAGCAGTACTTC.

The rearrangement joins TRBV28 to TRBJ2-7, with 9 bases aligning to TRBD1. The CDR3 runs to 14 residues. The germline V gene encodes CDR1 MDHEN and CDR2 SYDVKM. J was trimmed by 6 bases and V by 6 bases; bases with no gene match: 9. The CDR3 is CASRATGGEPEQYF. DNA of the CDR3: TGTGCCAGCAGAGCGACAGGGGGTGAACCCGAGCAGTACTTC.

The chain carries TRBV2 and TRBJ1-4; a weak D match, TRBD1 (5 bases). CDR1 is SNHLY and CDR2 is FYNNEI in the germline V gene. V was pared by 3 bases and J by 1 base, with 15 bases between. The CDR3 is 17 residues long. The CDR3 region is CASSDPGFRGTNEKLFF. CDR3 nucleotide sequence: TGTGCCAGCAGTGACCCGGGTTTTAGGGGAACTAATGAAAAACTGTTTTTT.

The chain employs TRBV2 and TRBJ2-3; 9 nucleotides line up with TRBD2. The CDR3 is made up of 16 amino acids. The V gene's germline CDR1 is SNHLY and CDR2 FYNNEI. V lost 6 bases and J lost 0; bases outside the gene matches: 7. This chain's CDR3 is CASRFLAGASTDTQYF. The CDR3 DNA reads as TGTGCCAGCAGATTCTTAGCGGGAGCTAGCACAGATACGCAGTATTTT.

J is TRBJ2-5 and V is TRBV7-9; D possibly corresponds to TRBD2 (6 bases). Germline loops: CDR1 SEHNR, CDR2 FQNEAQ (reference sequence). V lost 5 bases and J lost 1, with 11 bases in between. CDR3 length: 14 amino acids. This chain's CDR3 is CASSKDYIQETQYF. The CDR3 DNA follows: TGTGCCAGCAGCAAGGACTACATCCAAGAGACCCAGTACTTC.

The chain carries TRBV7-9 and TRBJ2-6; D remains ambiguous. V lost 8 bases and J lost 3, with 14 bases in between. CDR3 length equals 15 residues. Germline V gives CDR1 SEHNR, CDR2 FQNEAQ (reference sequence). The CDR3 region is CASAGPLGGANVLTF. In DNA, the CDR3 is TGTGCCAGCGCAGGACCCCTGGGTGGGGCCAACGTCCTGACTTTC.